This T cell receptor beta chain was observed in a study of blood T cell repertoires in COVID-19. This clone appeared a few times. Data came from immunoSEQ multiplex PCR; TCRdb stores just in-frame clones and leaves some out. This table has around 240,000 clones, 65% to 90% appearing once. The CDR3 has 13 amino acids. Germline V lookup: CDR1 ENHRY, CDR2 SYGVKD. The junction had 4 bases not matched to a gene; V was cut back by 10 bases and J by 1 base. This TCR was sampled from a woman between 40 and 50 years old who had recovered from COVID-19. This rearrangement joins TRBV10-3 to TRBJ1-1, with 9 bases that match TRBD1. The specimen was peripheral blood. The CDR3 nucleotides read TGTGCCACCGTACAGGGGGCGAACACTGAAGCTTTCTTT. It encodes CATVQGANTEAFF.